This T cell receptor (beta chain) appears in the sequencing data of a study of T cells in Graves' hyperthyroidism and ophthalmopathy. At the level of the study: The initial diagnosis was the point when peripheral blood was collected, ahead of any treatment. Findings of the study overall: Blood samples included most of the expanded thyroid clonotypes exceeding 0.001.

The source material, RNA transcripts, was used to amplify TCR beta CDR3 regions. Initially, a first-round RT-PCR of the TCR CDR3 employed the HTBI primer set. TCRdb itself ran the multiplex PCR reads through MiXCR, one entry per CDR3 protein. The sample lists some 550,000 distinct CDR3 sequences, more than 20% occurring once. In the case of this clonotype: The antigen remains undetermined.

This clonotype was sampled from a man aged 18 to 29 with Graves' hyperthyroidism. The sample taken for sequencing was blood.

This CDR3 is CASSLVSGKIYEQYF. DNA of the CDR3: TGTGCCAGCAGCTTAGTGAGCGGCAAGATATACGAGCAGTACTTC. The gene calls are TRBV11-3 and TRBJ2-7; D may be TRBD2 (5 bases). Germline CDR1 SGHNT, CDR2 YENEEA. Trimming took off 1 base at V and 4 bases at J, with 14 bases between the two ends. The CDR3 has 15 amino acids. Full variable domain (missing parts from reference TRBV11-3 and TRBJ2-7): EAGVVQSPRYKIIEKKQPVAFWCNPISGHNTLYWYLQNLGQGPELLIRYENEEAVDDSQLPKDRFSAERLKGVDSTLKIQPAELGDSAVYLCASSLVSGKIYEQYFGPGTRLTVT.